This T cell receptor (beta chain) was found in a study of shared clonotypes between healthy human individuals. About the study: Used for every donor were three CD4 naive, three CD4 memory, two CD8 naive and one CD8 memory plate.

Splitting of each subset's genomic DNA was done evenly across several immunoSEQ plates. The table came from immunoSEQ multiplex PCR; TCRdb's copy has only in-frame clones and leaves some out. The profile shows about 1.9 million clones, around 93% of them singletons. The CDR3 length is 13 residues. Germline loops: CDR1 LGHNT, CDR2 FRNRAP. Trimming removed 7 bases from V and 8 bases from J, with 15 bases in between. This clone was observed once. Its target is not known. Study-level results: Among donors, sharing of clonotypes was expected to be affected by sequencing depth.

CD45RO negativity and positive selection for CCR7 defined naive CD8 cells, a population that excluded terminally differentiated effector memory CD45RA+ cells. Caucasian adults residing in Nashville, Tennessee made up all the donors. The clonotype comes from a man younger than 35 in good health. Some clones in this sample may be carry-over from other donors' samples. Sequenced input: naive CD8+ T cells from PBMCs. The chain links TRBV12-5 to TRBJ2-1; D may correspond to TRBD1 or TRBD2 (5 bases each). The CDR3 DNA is TGTGCTAGTGCCGGGGCATACGAGTATGAGCAGTTCTTC. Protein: CASAGAYEYEQFF.